The sequence of this T cell receptor (beta chain) was determined in a study of T cells after yellow fever vaccination. In this sample, this clonotype turned up a few times. The CDR3 contains 12 residues. V lost 3 bases, J lost 3 bases, and 7 bases lay in between. Germline CDR1 is SGHNT and CDR2 is YYREEE (reference sequence). As TCR cDNA was made by 5'RACE template switching, a universal primer site and UMIs were added. Via MiXCR, TCRdb re-called the 5' RACE reads, giving one row per CDR3 protein. The data show some 260,000 distinct CDR3 sequences, about 5% seen once. The chain combines TRBV5-4 with TRBJ2-7; weak D call: TRBD1 (5 bases). Sequencing was performed on CD4+ T cells sorted from PBMCs, taken on the day of the yellow fever booster vaccination. This clonotype originated in a man between 18 and 35 years old who received the YFV17D yellow fever vaccine. CDR3 in amino acids: CASSSDIYEQYF. For the CDR3, the DNA is TGTGCCAGCAGCTCGGACATCTACGAGCAGTACTTC.